These 15 T cell receptor beta chains came from one sample sequenced in a study of blood T cell repertoires in COVID-19. Profiled with immunoSEQ multiplex PCR; TCRdb holds only in-frame clones, not every one. The sample includes roughly 120,000 clones, 70% to 75% of them seen just once. Sequenced input: peripheral blood. The receptor source for this set is a man at least 80 years old with COVID-19, enrolled during active disease.

The gene calls are TRBV4-1 and TRBJ1-6, with a weak D call TRBD1 (6 bases). V was trimmed by 1 base and J by 4 bases, leaving 8 bases between them. Germline CDR1 and CDR2: MGHRA and YSYEKL. CDR3 size: 15 residues. CDR3 coding DNA: TGCGCCAGCAGCCAAGCGGACAGATATAATTCACCCCTCCACTTT. Its protein product is CASSQADRYNSPLHF.

The CDR3: CASSPGQDYGYTF. CDR3 DNA sequence: TGTGCCAGCAGCCCCGGACAGGACTATGGCTACACCTTC. V is TRBV11-2 and J is TRBJ1-2, with 7 bases lining up with TRBD1. Germline trimming cut 5 bases from V and 3 bases from J; bases unmatched to any gene: 3. The germline gives CDR1 SGHAT, CDR2 FQNNGV. The CDR3 length is 13 residues.

V is TRBV4-1 and J is TRBJ2-2, with TRBD2 matching 8 bases. Trimming removed 0 bases from V and 2 bases from J; junction bases left unmatched: 8. Looked up from germline, CDR1 is MGHRA and CDR2 is YSYEKL. This CDR3 has 18 amino acids. CDR3 bases: TGCGCCAGCAGCCAAGATAAAACTAGCGGAGCTAACACCGGGGAGCTGTTTTTT. This codes for CASSQDKTSGANTGELFF.

The chain carries TRBV2 and TRBJ2-3; 7 nucleotides align to TRBD2. Germline V gene lookup returns CDR1 SNHLY and CDR2 FYNNEI. The CDR3 spans 14 residues. Unmatched junction bases numbered 4, after V lost 7 bases and J lost 0 bases. The CDR3 coding sequence is TGTGCCAGCAAGGGAGGGAGGAGCACAGATACGCAGTATTTT. Its translation: CASKGGRSTDTQYF.

This chain uses TRBV28 with TRBJ2-5; TRBD2 matches 12 bases. Germline CDR1 is MDHEN and CDR2 is SYDVKM. The CDR3 spans 15 residues. The V segment lost 2 bases and the J segment 4 bases; nucleotides outside the gene matches: 2. The DNA of the CDR3 is TGTGCCAGCAGTTTACTAGCGGGAGGGCGAGAGACCCAGTACTTC. It yields the protein CASSLLAGGRETQYF.

In its sample, this clone was seen many times. The V gene is TRBV9, the J gene TRBJ2-1, with 15 bases that match TRBD2. J lost 8 bases, V lost 3 bases, and 3 bases had no gene match. The CDR3 extends over 15 amino acids. Looked up from germline, CDR1 is SGDLS and CDR2 is YYNGEE. CDR3 amino acids: CASSAGLAGGHEQFF. Here the CDR3 DNA reads TGTGCCAGCAGCGCGGGACTAGCGGGAGGCCATGAGCAGTTCTTC.

The gene calls are TRBV7-2 and TRBJ1-4; TRBD1 matches 10 bases. This CDR3 has 15 residues. Germline trimming cut 3 bases from V and 8 bases from J; bases unmatched to any gene: 6. Germline V lookup: CDR1 SGHTA, CDR2 FQGNSA. The CDR3 coding sequence is TGTGCCAGCAGCTTTTCCGGGACAGGGGAGGAAAAACTGTTTTTT. Its translation is CASSFSGTGEEKLFF.

A single count supports this clone. The chain couples TRBV2 to TRBJ1-3, with 8 bases matching TRBD1. From germline, CDR1 is SNHLY and CDR2 FYNNEI. CDR3 length equals 15 residues. The J segment lost 2 bases and the V segment lost 6 bases, leaving 6 bases of the junction unmatched. This CDR3 is CASRVDRGAGNTIYF. In nucleotides, the CDR3 is TGTGCCAGCAGAGTTGACAGGGGAGCTGGAAACACCATATATTTT.

The chain combines TRBV9 with TRBJ2-1; D gene ambiguous. This CDR3 has 13 amino acids. Germline values: CDR1 SGDLS, CDR2 YYNGEE. Trimming left V 0 bases short and J 4 bases short, with 5 bases between. In DNA form, the CDR3 reads TGTGCCAGCAGCGTAGTCCCTTACAATGAGCAGTTCTTC. It yields the protein CASSVVPYNEQFF.

This clone was detected once. The chain is built from TRBV4-2 and TRBJ2-7; 8 nucleotides match TRBD2. Germline CDR1 reads LGHNA; CDR2 reads YNFKEQ. The junction had 23 bases not matched to a gene; V was cut back by 4 bases and J by 6 bases. This CDR3 has 19 residues. The CDR3 region has the DNA TGTGCCAGCAGCCCTCACCCGCCGGGAGTTAGCGGGACCGGAGGCGAGCAGTACTTC. Its translation: CASSPHPPGVSGTGGEQYF.

The chain couples TRBV20-1 to TRBJ2-7, with a tentative D call TRBD2 (5 bases). The germline V gene has CDR1 DFQATT and CDR2 SNEGSKA (reference sequence). The ends were cut back, 6 bases at V and 2 bases at J, with 8 bases in the middle. The CDR3 runs to 11 residues. For the CDR3, the DNA is TGCAGTGCCCCCGGGACCTACGAGCAGTACTTC. It codes for CSAPGTYEQYF.

V and J are TRBV6-6 and TRBJ1-5, with 8 bases lining up with TRBD1. The CDR3 covers 14 residues. After removal of 2 bases from V and 6 bases from J, the junction contained 3 bases not matched to a gene. Germline loops: CDR1 MNHNY, CDR2 SVGAGI (reference sequence). CDR3 DNA sequence: TGTGCCAGCAGTTACGGGGACAGGTCTCAGCCCCAGCATTTT. It yields the protein CASSYGDRSQPQHF.

V and J are TRBV7-3 and TRBJ2-3, with D tentatively TRBD1 (6 bases). Germline assignment: CDR1 SGHTA and CDR2 FQGTGA. CDR3 length: 16 residues. V gave up 5 bases and J gave up 2 bases, with 17 bases separating them. This CDR3 reads CASSAGLDSYTDTQYF. The CDR3 region has the DNA TGTGCCAGCAGCGCTGGCCTGGACAGCTACACAGATACGCAGTATTTT.

The V gene is TRBV11-1, the J gene TRBJ1-4, with 7 bases identical to TRBD1. V dropped 6 bases and J dropped 8; count of bases not matched to a gene: 9. This CDR3 region has 14 residues. Germline V lookup: CDR1 SGHAT, CDR2 FQDESV (reference sequence). The DNA for the CDR3 is TGTGCCAGCAGTCAGTGGGACAGCGAGGAAAAACTGTTTTTT. Translation: CASSQWDSEEKLFF.

This CDR3 reads CASSPGTSGPGRSYEQYF. The CDR3, as DNA: TGTGCCAGCAGCCCCGGGACTAGCGGGCCCGGTCGATCCTACGAGCAGTACTTC. This chain connects TRBV11-2 to TRBJ2-7, with TRBD2 matching 12 bases. Trimming at V came to 5 bases and at J to 1 base, leaving 12 bases not matched to a gene. Germline V gives CDR1 SGHAT, CDR2 FQNNGV. CDR3 length equals 18 residues.